This is a list of T cell receptor beta chains from one sample in a study of T cells expressing NK-cell markers. TCRdb re-called the 5' RACE reads; every CDR3 protein appears as one record, without DNA. Reported are 200,000 to 300,000 distinct CDR3 sequences; the ten largest clones contain about 0.4%. Source material: blood T cells: a sorted CD56 or NKG2C T cell subset, CD4+ or CD8+ T cells, or bulk PBMC T cells (not recorded which). These receptors were taken from a man between 18 and 35 years old in good health. CDR3s include the opening cysteine and the closing phenylalanine or tryptophan.

J gene: TRBJ2-2
V gene: TRBV11-2
CDR3 protein: CASSLQAPGELFF

J gene: TRBJ1-6
V gene: TRBV12-3/TRBV12-4
CDR3 protein: CASSLGPSMAPLHF

J gene: TRBJ1-3
V gene: TRBV6-1
CDR3 protein: CASRSTGEGGNTIYF

J gene: TRBJ2-7
V gene: TRBV15
CDR3 protein: CATSSDSFPGQAPHEQYF

J gene: TRBJ1-2
V gene: TRBV3-1
CDR3 protein: CASSQDPGAGGYTF

J gene: TRBJ2-7
V gene: TRBV4-3
CDR3 protein: CASSRALAGSSYEQYF

J gene: TRBJ2-7
V gene: TRBV5-4
CDR3 protein: CASSLGAGGEQYF

J gene: TRBJ1-1
V gene: TRBV19
CDR3 protein: CASSILTGAEAFF

J gene: TRBJ2-1
V gene: TRBV5-5
CDR3 protein: CASSPDSGSYNEQFF

J gene: TRBJ2-7
V gene: TRBV20-1
CDR3 protein: CSATRDRDYEQYF

J gene: TRBJ2-7
V gene: TRBV7-2
CDR3 protein: CASTTGMRYEQYF

J gene: TRBJ2-5
V gene: TRBV7-9
CDR3 protein: CASSPRGTGQAETQYF

J gene: TRBJ1-2
V gene: TRBV5-1
CDR3 protein: CASSYTGTGATNYGYTF

J gene: TRBJ1-5
V gene: TRBV4-2
CDR3 protein: CASSPIFGPGQRRGNQPQHF

J gene: TRBJ2-7
V gene: TRBV30
CDR3 protein: CAWSVRGTRGEQYF

J gene: TRBJ1-5
V gene: TRBV6-2/TRBV6-3
CDR3 protein: CASSDRRNQPQHF

J gene: TRBJ2-2
V gene: TRBV5-1
CDR3 protein: CASSSIPPSGNTGELFF

J gene: TRBJ2-1
V gene: TRBV3-1
CDR3 protein: CASSQSSAGGFYNEQFF

J gene: TRBJ2-5
V gene: TRBV5-6
CDR3 protein: CASSWGPSAQETQYF

J gene: TRBJ2-3
V gene: TRBV9
CDR3 protein: CASSQGLAGGEDTQYF

J gene: TRBJ2-3
V gene: TRBV20-1
CDR3 protein: CSAREAGRGYTDTQYF

J gene: TRBJ1-1
V gene: TRBV6-5
CDR3 protein: CASSYAGKAFF